What follows are 13 T cell receptor beta chains derived from one specimen sequenced in a study of beta chain features in type 1 diabetes. TCRB transcripts that were expressed got sequenced, as all of the isolated RNA had been reverse transcribed. TCRdb's table, derived via immunoSEQ multiplex PCR, lists solely in-frame clones and lacks some. The sample has about 360,000 clones, around an eighth seen once. Material: naive CD4+ T cells from blood. All receptors derive from a man between 18 and 35 years old in good health.

V and J are TRBV30 and TRBJ1-5; 9 bases fit TRBD1. The CDR3 sequence is 14 residues long. The V segment lost 1 base and the J segment 5 bases; nucleotides outside the gene matches: 3. Per germline, CDR1 GTSNPN and CDR2 SVGIG (reference sequence). The CDR3 region is CAWSGGTGYQPQHF. In DNA form, the CDR3 reads TGTGCCTGGAGTGGTGGGACAGGGTATCAGCCCCAGCATTTT.

The chain couples TRBV10-3 to TRBJ1-2, with D perhaps TRBD1 (6 bases). The CDR3 spans 13 residues. Germline V gene sequence: CDR1 ENHRY, CDR2 SYGVKD. V was cut by 8 bases and J by 2 bases, with 12 bases left in between. The CDR3 reads CAIGGQGNYGYTF. The DNA of the CDR3 is TGTGCCATCGGGGGACAAGGGAACTATGGCTACACCTTC.

This clone was detected only a few times. This chain connects TRBV5-5 to TRBJ2-4; no clear D. V lost 4 bases, J lost 10 bases, and 9 bases lay in between. The CDR3 covers 11 residues. The germline V gene encodes CDR1 SGHKS and CDR2 YYEKEE (reference sequence). The chain's CDR3 is CASSLRTIQYF. DNA of the CDR3: TGTGCCAGCAGCCTCCGAACAATTCAGTACTTC. Full variable domain (remainder filled in from reference TRBV5-5 and TRBJ2-4): DAGVTQSPTHLIKTRGQQVTLRCSPISGHKSVSWYQQVLGQGPQFIFQYYEKEERGRGNFPDRFSARQFPNYSSELNVNALLLGDSALYLCASSLRTIQYFGAGTRLSVL.

This clone came up a few times. The genes are TRBV30 and TRBJ1-1; the match to TRBD1 covers 7 bases. The CDR3 is made up of 12 amino acids. The germline CDR1 and CDR2 sequences are GTSNPN and SVGIG (reference sequence). The trim removed 4 bases at V and 9 bases at J, leaving 8 bases unmatched. CDR3 in DNA: TGTGCCTGGACCCAGACAGGGCTCAAAGCTTTCTTT. It specifies CAWTQTGLKAFF.

The chain joins TRBV9 to TRBJ2-3, with D possibly being TRBD1 (6 bases). The germline V and J ends were trimmed by 0 bases and 8 bases, with 13 bases remaining between them. This CDR3 comprises 14 residues. Germline V gene data show CDR1 as SGDLS and CDR2 as YYNGEE. The CDR3 region is CASSVVAGESTQYF. CDR3 DNA sequence: TGTGCCAGCAGCGTAGTAGCAGGGGAGTCTACGCAGTATTTT.

The CDR3: CASNSGQGTNEQFF. The CDR3 DNA reads TGTGCCAGCAACTCGGGACAGGGGACGAATGAGCAGTTCTTC. The chain combines TRBV6-6 with TRBJ2-1, with 10 nucleotides matching TRBD1. Germline loops: CDR1 MNHNY, CDR2 SVGAGI (reference sequence). This CDR3 has 14 residues. J lost 7 bases, V lost 7 bases, and 7 bases had no gene match.

The V call is TRBV7-3, the J call TRBJ1-2, with D perhaps matching TRBD1 (5 bases). Germline V gene sequence: CDR1 SGHTA, CDR2 FQGTGA. This CDR3 has 14 residues. V was trimmed by 3 bases and J by 6 bases, leaving 14 bases between them. For the CDR3, the DNA is TGTGCCAGCAGCTTGGGTGGGGCGCTTCATGGCTACACCTTC. As protein: CASSLGGALHGYTF.

The gene calls are TRBV28 and TRBJ2-3; D is ambiguous. The CDR3 is 13 residues long. Trimming removed 5 bases from V and 7 bases from J, with 13 bases in between. CDR1 MDHEN and CDR2 SYDVKM come from the germline V gene. For the CDR3, the DNA is TGTGCCAGCAGTCTACTTGCGGATTATACGCAGTATTTT. It codes for CASSLLADYTQYF.

This clone was counted between two and nine times. This chain links TRBV30 with TRBJ2-7; D is ambiguous. The length of the CDR3 is 12 residues. V lost 3 bases, J lost 3 bases, and 9 bases lay in between. Germline loops: CDR1 GTSNPN, CDR2 SVGIG (reference sequence). In DNA, the CDR3 is TGTGCCTGGAGCCCCAGAAACTACGAGCAGTACTTC. The encoded protein is CAWSPRNYEQYF.

The gene calls are TRBV4-3 and TRBJ1-3; no reliable D call. V was cut by 0 bases and J by 0 bases, with 9 bases left in between. The CDR3 sequence is 16 residues long. Germline CDR1 and CDR2: LGHNA and YSLEER. Written as DNA, the CDR3 is TGCGCCAGCAGCCAAGATGCAGGTCTCTCTGGAAACACCATATATTTT. As protein: CASSQDAGLSGNTIYF.

The J gene is TRBJ1-5, the V gene TRBV7-2; 8 nucleotides line up with TRBD1. Per germline, CDR1 SGHTA and CDR2 FQGNSA. V lost 3 bases and J lost 3; bases outside the gene matches: 4. The CDR3 length is 15 residues. The CDR3 spells CASSLQGANNQPQHF. The CDR3 region has the DNA TGTGCCAGCAGCTTGCAGGGGGCTAACAATCAGCCCCAGCATTTT.

This clone has only a few counts. The rearrangement joins TRBV5-1 to TRBJ2-6; D might be TRBD1 (7 bases). The V gene lost 0 bases and the J gene lost 2 bases, with 15 bases spanning the gap. This CDR3 has 18 amino acids. Germline V gives CDR1 SGHRS, CDR2 YFSETQ. CDR3 protein: CASSLEGFRGAGANVLTF. CDR3 sequence (DNA): TGCGCCAGCAGCTTGGAGGGTTTCAGGGGGGCTGGGGCCAACGTCCTGACTTTC. The full variable domain, with the rest looked up from reference TRBV5-1 and TRBJ2-6, is KAGVTQTPRYLIKTRGQQVTLSCSPISGHRSVSWYQQTPGQGLQFLFEYFSETQRNKGNFPGRFSGRQFSNSRSEMNVSTLELGDSALYLCASSLEGFRGAGANVLTFGAGSRLTVL.

In this sample, this clone turned up a few times. The V call is TRBV29-1, the J call TRBJ2-5; tentatively, D is TRBD2 (7 bases). The CDR3 has 15 amino acids. V was trimmed by 7 bases and J by 5 bases, leaving 23 bases between them. CDR1 SQVTM and CDR2 ANQGSEA come from the germline V gene. The CDR3 sequence: CSARRGGGVGETQYF. Written as DNA, the CDR3 is TGCAGCGCCAGGAGGGGGGGAGGGGTAGGGGAGACCCAGTACTTC.